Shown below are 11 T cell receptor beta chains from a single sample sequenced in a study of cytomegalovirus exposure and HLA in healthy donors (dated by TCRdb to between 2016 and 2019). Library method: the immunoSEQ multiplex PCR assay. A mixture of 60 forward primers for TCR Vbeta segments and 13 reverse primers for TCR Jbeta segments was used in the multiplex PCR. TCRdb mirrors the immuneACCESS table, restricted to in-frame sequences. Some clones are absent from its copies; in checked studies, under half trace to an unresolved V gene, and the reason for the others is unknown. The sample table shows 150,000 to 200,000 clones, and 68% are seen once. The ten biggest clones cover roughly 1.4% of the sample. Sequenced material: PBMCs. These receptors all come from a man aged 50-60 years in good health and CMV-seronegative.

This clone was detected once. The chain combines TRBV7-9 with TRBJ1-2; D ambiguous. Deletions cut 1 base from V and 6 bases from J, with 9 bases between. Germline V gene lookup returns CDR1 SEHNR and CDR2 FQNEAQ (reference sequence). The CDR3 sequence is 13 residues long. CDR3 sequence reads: CASSLVGFDGYTF. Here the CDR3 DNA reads TGTGCCAGCAGCTTAGTCGGGTTTGATGGCTACACCTTC.

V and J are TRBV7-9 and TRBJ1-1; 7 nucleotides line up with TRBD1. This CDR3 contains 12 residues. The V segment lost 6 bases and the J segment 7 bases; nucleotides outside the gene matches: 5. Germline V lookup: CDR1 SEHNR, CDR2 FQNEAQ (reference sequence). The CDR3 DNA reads TGTGCCAGCAGTTTTCGACAGGGTGAAGCTTTCTTT. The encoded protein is CASSFRQGEAFF.

This CDR3 reads CATSRDRTGTNGYTF. The CDR3 DNA follows: TGTGCCACCAGCAGAGATCGGACAGGGACTAATGGCTACACCTTC. The J gene is TRBJ1-2, the V gene TRBV15; 8 nucleotides agree with TRBD1. Germline CDR1 and CDR2: LNHNV and YYDKDF (reference sequence). The V gene end was trimmed by 0 bases and the J gene end by 6 bases; junction bases not matched to a gene: 6. The CDR3 runs 15 residues.

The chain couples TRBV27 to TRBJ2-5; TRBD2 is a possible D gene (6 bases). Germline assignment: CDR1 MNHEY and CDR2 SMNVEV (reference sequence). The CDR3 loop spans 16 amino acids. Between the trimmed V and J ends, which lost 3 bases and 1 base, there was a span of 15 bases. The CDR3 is CASSFFYTGGQETQYF. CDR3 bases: TGTGCCAGCAGTTTCTTCTATACCGGGGGCCAAGAGACCCAGTACTTC.

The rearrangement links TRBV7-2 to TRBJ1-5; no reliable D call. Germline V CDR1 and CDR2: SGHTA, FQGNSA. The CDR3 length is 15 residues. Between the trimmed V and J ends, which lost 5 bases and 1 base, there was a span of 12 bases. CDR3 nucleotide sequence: TGTGCCAGCAGCCCCGGAGGAGAGAGCAATCAGCCCCAGCATTTT. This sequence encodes CASSPGGESNQPQHF.

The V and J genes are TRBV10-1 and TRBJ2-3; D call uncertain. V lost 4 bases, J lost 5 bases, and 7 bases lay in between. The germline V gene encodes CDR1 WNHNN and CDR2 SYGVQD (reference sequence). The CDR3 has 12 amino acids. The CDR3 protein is CASSALRDTQYF. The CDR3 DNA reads TGCGCCAGCAGTGCTCTCCGAGATACGCAGTATTTT.

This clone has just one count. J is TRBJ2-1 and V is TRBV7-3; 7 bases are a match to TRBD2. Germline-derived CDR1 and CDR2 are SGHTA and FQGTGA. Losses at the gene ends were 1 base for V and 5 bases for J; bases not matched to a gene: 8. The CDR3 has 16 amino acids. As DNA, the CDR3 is TGTGCCAGCAGCTTAATGGGGACTATCACTGACAATGAGCAGTTCTTC. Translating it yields CASSLMGTITDNEQFF.

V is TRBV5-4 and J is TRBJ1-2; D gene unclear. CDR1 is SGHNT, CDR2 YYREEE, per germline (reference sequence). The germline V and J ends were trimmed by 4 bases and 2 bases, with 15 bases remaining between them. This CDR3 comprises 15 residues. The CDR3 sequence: CASSPPQMTNYGYTF. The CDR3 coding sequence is TGTGCCAGCAGCCCACCACAGATGACAAACTATGGCTACACCTTC.

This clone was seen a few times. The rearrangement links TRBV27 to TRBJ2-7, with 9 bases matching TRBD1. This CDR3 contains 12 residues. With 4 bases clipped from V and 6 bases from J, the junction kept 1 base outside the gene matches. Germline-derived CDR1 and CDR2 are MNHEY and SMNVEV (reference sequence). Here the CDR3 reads CASSWTGAEQYF. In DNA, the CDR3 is TGTGCCAGCAGTTGGACAGGGGCCGAGCAGTACTTC.

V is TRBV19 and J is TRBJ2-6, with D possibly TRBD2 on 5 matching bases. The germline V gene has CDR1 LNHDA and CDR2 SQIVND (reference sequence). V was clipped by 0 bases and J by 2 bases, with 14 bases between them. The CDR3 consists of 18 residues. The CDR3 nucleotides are TGTGCCAGTAGTATAGAAAGCCCGGGGAAGGCTGGGGCCAACGTCCTGACTTTC. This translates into CASSIESPGKAGANVLTF.

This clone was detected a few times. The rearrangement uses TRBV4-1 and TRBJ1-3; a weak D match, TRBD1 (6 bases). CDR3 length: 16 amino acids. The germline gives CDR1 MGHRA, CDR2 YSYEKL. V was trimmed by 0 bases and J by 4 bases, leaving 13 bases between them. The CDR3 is CASSQEGAVLGNTIYF. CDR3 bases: TGCGCCAGCAGCCAAGAGGGGGCTGTGCTAGGAAACACCATATATTTT.